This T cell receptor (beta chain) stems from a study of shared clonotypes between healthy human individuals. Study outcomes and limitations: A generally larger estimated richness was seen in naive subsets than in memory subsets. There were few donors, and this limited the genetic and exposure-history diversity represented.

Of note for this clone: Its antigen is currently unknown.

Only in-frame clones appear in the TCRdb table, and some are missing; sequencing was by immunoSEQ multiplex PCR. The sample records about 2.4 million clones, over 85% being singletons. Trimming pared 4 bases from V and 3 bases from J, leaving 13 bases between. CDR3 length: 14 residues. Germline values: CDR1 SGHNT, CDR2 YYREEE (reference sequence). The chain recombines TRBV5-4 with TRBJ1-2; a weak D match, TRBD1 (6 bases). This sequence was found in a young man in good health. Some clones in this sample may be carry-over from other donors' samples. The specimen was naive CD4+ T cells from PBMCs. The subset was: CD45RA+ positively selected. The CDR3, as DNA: TGTGCCAGCAGCCCGGAGGGGGGCTACTATGGCTACACCTTC. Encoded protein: CASSPEGGYYGYTF.